This TCR beta chain was obtained from a study of Ad26.COV2.S vaccination and SARS-CoV-2 variants. Study at large: Enrollment placed the donor in the COV1001 Ad26.COV2.S trial arm. Into the muscle, Ad26.COV2.S was dosed once or twice, 56 days apart.

Whole-study results and caveats: Estimates derived from TCR breadth and depth analyses may have underestimated total T cell responses. Breadth of non-spike TCRs did not differ between vaccinees and placebo recipients.

V shed 1 base and J 2 bases; nucleotides not matched to a gene: 5. The CDR3 runs 16 residues. CDR1 is LNHDA, CDR2 SQIVND, per germline (reference sequence). Assay: immunoSEQ multiplex PCR; the TCRdb copy retains only in-frame clones and omits some. The sample has almost 400,000 clones, approximately 91% seen once. Worth noting for this clone: The antigen is unknown.

Treatment of the sample: around 19 received Ad26.COV2.S at low or high dose, single or two shots; about 5 received placebo; per-sample allocation not given. Collection of the samples took place on day 63 after the first injection of vaccine or placebo. The sequence was obtained from a person between 18 and 65 years old who received the Ad26.COV2.S COVID-19 vaccine or a placebo. This specimen consisted of peripheral blood, obtained in a trial of Ad26.COV2.S vaccine versus placebo. This chain uses TRBV19 with TRBJ2-1; 7 bases match TRBD2. CDR3: CASSIVGLAAYNEQFF. For the CDR3, the DNA is TGTGCCAGTAGTATAGTTGGGCTAGCGGCCTACAATGAGCAGTTCTTC.